This T cell receptor beta chain was identified in a study of shared clonotypes between healthy human individuals. Study details: For every donor, three CD4 naive, three CD4 memory, two CD8 naive and one CD8 memory plates were used.

The assay was immunoSEQ multiplex PCR, and TCRdb's table has in-frame clones only and misses some. The sample has approximately 2.5 million clones; roughly 93% are singletons. Trimming removed 3 bases from V and 5 bases from J, with 10 bases in between. CDR1 and CDR2 from the germline V gene are SGHAT and FQNNGV. CDR3 length: 13 amino acids. Sequencing was performed on naive CD4+ T cells from PBMCs. Subset noted: CD45RA+ positively selected. The chain recombines TRBV11-2 with TRBJ1-2; possibly TRBD1 for D (5 bases). The source is a man between 18 and 35 years old in good health. Some clones in this sample may be carry-over from other donors' samples. CDR3 sequence (DNA): TGTGCCAGCAGCTTGGTCAGGGAATATGGCTACACCTTC. It translates to CASSLVREYGYTF.